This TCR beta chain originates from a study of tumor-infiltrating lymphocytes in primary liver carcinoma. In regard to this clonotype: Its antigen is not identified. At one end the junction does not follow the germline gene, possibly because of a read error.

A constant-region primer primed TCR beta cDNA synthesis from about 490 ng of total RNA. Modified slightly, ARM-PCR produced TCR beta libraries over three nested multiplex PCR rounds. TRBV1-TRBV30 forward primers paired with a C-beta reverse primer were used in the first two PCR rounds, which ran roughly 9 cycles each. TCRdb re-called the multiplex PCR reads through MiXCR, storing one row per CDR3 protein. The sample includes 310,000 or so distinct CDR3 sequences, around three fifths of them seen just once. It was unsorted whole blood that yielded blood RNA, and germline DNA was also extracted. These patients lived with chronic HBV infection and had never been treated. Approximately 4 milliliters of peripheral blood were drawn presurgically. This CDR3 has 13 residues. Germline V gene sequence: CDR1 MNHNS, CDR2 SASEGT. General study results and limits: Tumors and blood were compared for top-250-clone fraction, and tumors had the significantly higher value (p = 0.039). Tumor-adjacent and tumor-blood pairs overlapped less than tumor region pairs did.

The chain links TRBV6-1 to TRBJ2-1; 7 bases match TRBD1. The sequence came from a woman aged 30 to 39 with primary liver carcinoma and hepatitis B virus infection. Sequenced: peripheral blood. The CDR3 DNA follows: TGTGCCAGCAGTGAGTACCCCGGGACAGAGTGGTTATTC. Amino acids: CASSEYPGTEWLF.